These 28 T cell receptor beta chains were sequenced from one sample in a study of Ad26.COV2.S vaccination and SARS-CoV-2 variants (dated by TCRdb to about 2021). Libraries were made using the immunoSEQ multiplex PCR assay. The clones in this table, taken by TCRdb from immuneACCESS, are in-frame only. Not every clone is retained; where verified, under half of the shortfall comes from an unresolved V gene, and the cause of the rest is unknown. The sample has about 440,000 clones on record, 90% of them singletons. The biggest ten clones account for around 4.5% of the sample. The treatment or condition label, as the study defines it: over 15 received Ad26.COV2.S at low or high dose, single or two shots; roughly five received placebo; per-sample allocation not given. Repertoires of vaccine and placebo recipients were sequenced from samples collected on day 63 after the first injection. The specimen comprised peripheral blood, sampled in a trial of Ad26.COV2.S vaccine versus placebo. Source of these receptors: a person aged 18-60 years who received the Ad26.COV2.S COVID-19 vaccine or a placebo.

This clone has just a few counts. V gene TRBV6-5 combines with J gene TRBJ1-5, with TRBD1 identical over 7 bases. Germline V gives CDR1 MNHEY, CDR2 SVGAGI. There are 14 residues in the CDR3. The V and J ends lost 5 bases and 3 bases, in that order; junction bases with no gene match: 4. CDR3 region: CASSSTGANQPQHF. As DNA, the CDR3 is TGTGCCAGCAGTAGCACAGGGGCCAATCAGCCCCAGCATTTT.

For this clone: This CDR3 is also generated by other DNA sequences in the sample. The V call is TRBV19, the J call TRBJ2-2; no clear D. V lost 3 bases to trimming and J lost 3 bases, with 2 bases between them. Germline values: CDR1 LNHDA, CDR2 SQIVND (reference sequence). The CDR3 loop spans 12 amino acids. The CDR3 sequence is CASSIYTGELFF. In DNA form, the CDR3 reads TGTGCCAGTAGTATTTACACCGGGGAGCTGTTTTTT.

The chain recombines TRBV2 with TRBJ1-6; tentatively, D is TRBD1 (6 bases). CDR3 length equals 15 residues. Germline V gene data show CDR1 as SNHLY and CDR2 as FYNNEI. Trimming took off 8 bases at V and 7 bases at J, with 18 bases between the two ends. The CDR3 protein is CASRTAGRSNSPLHF. The CDR3, as DNA: TGTGCCAGCCGGACAGCGGGTCGATCAAATTCACCCCTCCACTTT.

The gene calls are TRBV4-3 and TRBJ1-6, with 9 bases matching TRBD1. Looked up from germline, CDR1 is LGHNA and CDR2 is YSLEER. After removal of 0 bases from V and 6 bases from J, the junction contained 9 bases not matched to a gene. The CDR3 sequence is 18 residues long. The CDR3 coding sequence is TGCGCCAGCAGCCAAGATGCGACAGGGGGGATCCTTAATTCACCCCTCCACTTT. It is translated as CASSQDATGGILNSPLHF.

CDR3 nucleotides: TGCAGTGCTGTGGGGTGGAATGAGCAGTTCTTC. Amino acid sequence: CSAVGWNEQFF. The V and J genes are TRBV20-1 and TRBJ2-1; D uncertain. Germline V lookup: CDR1 DFQATT, CDR2 SNEGSKA (reference sequence). The CDR3 totals 11 residues. V was clipped by 5 bases and J by 7 bases, with 9 bases between them.

The chain combines TRBV9 with TRBJ2-5; D is unclear. The germline V gene has CDR1 SGDLS and CDR2 YYNGEE. This CDR3 region has 15 residues. The V and J ends lost 1 base and 1 base respectively, with 11 bases between them. The CDR3 coding sequence is TGTGCCAGCAGCGTAACCCCCACAGCCCAAGAGACCCAGTACTTC. This codes for CASSVTPTAQETQYF. Drawing the rest from reference TRBV9 and TRBJ2-5, the complete variable domain is DSGVTQTPKHLITATGQRVTLRCSPRSGDLSVYWYQQSLDQGLQFLIQYYNGEERAKGNILERFSAQQFPDLHSELNLSSLELGDSALYFCASSVTPTAQETQYFGPGTRLLVL.

This chain uses TRBV28 with TRBJ1-5; TRBD1 is a possible D gene (5 bases). The V gene's germline CDR1 is MDHEN and CDR2 SYDVKM. Trimming took 2 bases from V and 5 from J, leaving 7 bases between them. This CDR3 is built from 13 residues. The CDR3 nucleotides are TGTGCCAGCAGTTTAGGGGGGGATCAGCCCCAGCATTTT. Protein sequence: CASSLGGDQPQHF.

The rearrangement links TRBV11-1 to TRBJ2-7; 12 bases match TRBD2. V lost 5 bases and J lost 5; bases outside the gene matches: 7. Germline-derived CDR1 and CDR2 are SGHAT and FQDESV (reference sequence). This CDR3 is 15 amino acids long. The CDR3 sequence: CASSPLAGGFDEQYF. CDR3 nucleotide sequence: TGTGCCAGCAGCCCACTAGCGGGAGGCTTCGACGAGCAGTACTTC.

V gene TRBV5-6 combines with J gene TRBJ2-7; the match to TRBD2 covers 7 bases. Germline V gene data show CDR1 as SGHDT and CDR2 as YYEEEE. The CDR3 totals 16 residues. Trimming removed 0 bases from V and 2 bases from J; junction bases left unmatched: 8. The CDR3 sequence: CASSLAGPSGPYEQYF. In nucleotides, the CDR3 is TGTGCCAGCAGCTTGGCCGGGCCTAGCGGCCCCTACGAGCAGTACTTC.

The chain combines TRBV10-3 with TRBJ2-7; 10 bases align to TRBD2. The CDR3 length is 12 residues. Germline CDR1 ENHRY, CDR2 SYGVKD. V lost 10 bases to trimming and J lost 4 bases; unmatched junction nucleotides: 4. The CDR3 loop is CATSGRGYEQYF. For the CDR3, the DNA is TGTGCCACTAGCGGGAGAGGTTACGAGCAGTACTTC.

J is TRBJ1-1 and V is TRBV5-1; TRBD1 aligns across 7 bases. Per the germline V gene, CDR1 is SGHRS and CDR2 is YFSETQ. Trimming at V came to 4 bases and at J to 4 bases, leaving 4 bases not matched to a gene. The CDR3 totals 13 residues. The CDR3 loop is CASSPGTVTEAFF. The CDR3 bases are TGCGCCAGCAGCCCCGGGACAGTCACTGAAGCTTTCTTT.

The chain employs TRBV28 and TRBJ2-7; unclear D gene. Germline-derived CDR1 and CDR2 are MDHEN and SYDVKM. Trimming shortened V by 4 bases and J by 4 bases, and 14 bases separated the two germline ends. The CDR3 extends over 14 amino acids. CDR3 nucleotide sequence: TGTGCCAGCAGTTATGGCGGCACTGGATACGAGCAGTACTTC. Translating it yields CASSYGGTGYEQYF.

This clone came up many times. The chain employs TRBV5-6 and TRBJ1-2; 8 nucleotides line up with TRBD1. There are 15 residues in the CDR3. Germline lookup yields CDR1 SGHDT and CDR2 YYEEEE. V shed 3 bases and J 4 bases; nucleotides not matched to a gene: 8. CDR3 sequence: CASSSKTGVAYGYTF. DNA of the CDR3: TGTGCCAGCAGCTCTAAGACAGGGGTGGCCTATGGCTACACCTTC.

The chain joins TRBV6-6 to TRBJ2-7, with D perhaps matching TRBD1 (5 bases). The germline V gene has CDR1 MNHNY and CDR2 SVGAGI (reference sequence). Trimming left V 2 bases short and J 7 bases short, with 9 bases between. The CDR3 is 12 residues long. CDR3 amino acids: CASSYRGKEQYF. The DNA for the CDR3 is TGTGCCAGCAGTTACAGGGGTAAAGAGCAGTACTTC.

The chain combines TRBV19 with TRBJ2-2; D remains unclear. This CDR3 is built from 14 residues. Germline V CDR1 and CDR2: LNHDA, SQIVND (reference sequence). V shed 7 bases and J shed 0 bases, with 9 bases lying between them. CDR3 in amino acids: CASTQSANTGELFF. The CDR3 DNA sequence: TGTGCCAGTACCCAAAGCGCGAACACCGGGGAGCTGTTTTTT.

The chain couples TRBV11-3 to TRBJ2-3; perhaps TRBD1 as D (6 bases). CDR1 and CDR2 from the germline V gene are SGHNT and YENEEA. The CDR3 sequence is 13 residues long. Trimming cost V 5 bases and J 9 bases, with 15 bases left between them. The CDR3 region is CASSPEGVGTQYF. CDR3 bases: TGTGCCAGCAGCCCCGAGGGGGTGGGGACGCAGTATTTT. Variable domain in full (rest from reference TRBV11-3 and TRBJ2-3): EAGVVQSPRYKIIEKKQPVAFWCNPISGHNTLYWYLQNLGQGPELLIRYENEEAVDDSQLPKDRFSAERLKGVDSTLKIQPAELGDSAVYLCASSPEGVGTQYFGPGTRLTVL.

The chain has TRBV5-5 and TRBJ1-2; the D is unclear. Between the trimmed V and J ends, which lost 2 bases and 8 bases, there was a span of 16 bases. CDR1 is SGHKS, CDR2 YYEKEE, per germline (reference sequence). The CDR3 is 14 amino acids. This CDR3 is CASSFDMTSGGYTF. Written as DNA, the CDR3 is TGTGCCAGCAGCTTCGATATGACCTCCGGCGGCTACACCTTC.

The gene calls are TRBV11-2 and TRBJ2-5, with a tentative D call TRBD2 (5 bases). CDR1 is SGHAT, CDR2 FQNNGV, per germline. Deletions cut 0 bases from V and 2 bases from J, with 16 bases between. CDR3 size: 17 residues. CDR3 in DNA: TGTGCCAGCAGCTTAGATAGGGAGTTTAGGAGGCAAGAGACCCAGTACTTC. As protein: CASSLDREFRRQETQYF.

V and J are TRBV30 and TRBJ1-4; D possibly corresponds to TRBD1 (5 bases). V was shortened by 0 bases and J by 5 bases, with 13 bases between the two germline ends. The CDR3 has 15 residues. CDR1 GTSNPN and CDR2 SVGIG come from the germline V gene (reference sequence). The DNA for the CDR3 is TGTGCCTGGAGTGTTGGGCAGGGAACAAATGAAAAACTGTTTTTT. Translating it yields CAWSVGQGTNEKLFF.

The chain uses TRBV28 and TRBJ2-7, with D possibly matching TRBD2 (6 bases). Trimming left V 4 bases short and J 9 bases short, with 25 bases between. The CDR3 length is 16 residues. Germline CDR1 MDHEN, CDR2 SYDVKM. This CDR3 is CASSSGLTRLVLRQYF. The CDR3 DNA reads TGTGCCAGCAGTTCTGGGCTCACTAGACTAGTCCTTAGGCAGTACTTC.

The chain couples TRBV6-5 to TRBJ2-7; weak D call: TRBD2 (6 bases). The CDR3 spans 14 residues. V was clipped by 0 bases and J by 1 base, with 7 bases between them. CDR1 and CDR2 from the germline V gene are MNHEY and SVGAGI. The CDR3 nucleotides are TGTGCCAGCAGTTACTCTCGGGGGTCCTACGAGCAGTACTTC. Translated, it gives CASSYSRGSYEQYF.

The chain combines TRBV4-2 with TRBJ1-2, with D possibly TRBD1 on 6 matching bases. V was pared by 0 bases and J by 4 bases, with 18 bases between. The germline gives CDR1 LGHNA, CDR2 YNFKEQ. This CDR3 is 17 amino acids long. CDR3 sequence reads: CASSQDSGGQQLYGYTF. The CDR3 nucleotides are TGTGCCAGCAGCCAAGACTCGGGAGGACAGCAACTCTATGGCTACACCTTC.

The CDR3 nucleotides read TGTGCCAGCAGGGTGGGACCGGGGTCCAGTGGCTACACCTTC. This codes for CASRVGPGSSGYTF. The chain has TRBV2 and TRBJ1-2, with D perhaps matching TRBD1 (5 bases). This CDR3 comprises 14 residues. In germline, CDR1 is SNHLY, CDR2 FYNNEI. Trimming removed 6 bases at V and 7 bases at J, with 18 bases between.

CDR3 sequence reads: CASSDGQGGGEKLFF. CDR3 nucleotides: TGTGCCAGCAGCGATGGACAGGGAGGGGGAGAAAAACTGTTTTTT. The chain carries TRBV5-4 and TRBJ1-4, with 8 nucleotides matching TRBD1. From germline, CDR1 is SGHNT and CDR2 YYREEE (reference sequence). The CDR3 totals 15 residues. V lost 4 bases, J lost 8 bases, and 10 bases stayed unmatched.

The rearrangement uses TRBV6-5 and TRBJ2-4; possibly TRBD1 for D (6 bases). V was clipped by 5 bases and J by 10 bases, with 15 bases between them. The CDR3 runs 13 residues. From germline, CDR1 is MNHEY and CDR2 SVGAGI. The CDR3 nucleotides read TGTGCCAGCAGTAAGGTGACAGGAAATATTCAGTACTTC. It encodes CASSKVTGNIQYF.

V usage is TRBV7-6 and J usage is TRBJ2-3; D ambiguous. The CDR3 sequence is 15 residues long. V was pared by 4 bases and J by 0 bases, with 11 bases between. Germline CDR1 reads SGHVS; CDR2 reads FNYEAQ. The CDR3 protein is CASSSTTSSTDTQYF. The CDR3 DNA follows: TGTGCCAGCAGCTCCACTACTTCTAGCACAGATACGCAGTATTTT.

This clone was recorded once. This chain uses TRBV5-1 with TRBJ2-7; D perhaps matches TRBD2 (5 bases). V was clipped by 0 bases and J by 2 bases, with 12 bases between them. The CDR3 length is 15 residues. Looked up from germline, CDR1 is SGHRS and CDR2 is YFSETQ. As DNA, the CDR3 is TGCGCCAGCAGCTTGGTCAGCGGCAGTACCTACGAGCAGTACTTC. The encoded protein is CASSLVSGSTYEQYF.

This clone came up once. The chain uses TRBV7-2 and TRBJ1-4; TRBD1 matches 7 bases. Trimming cost V 1 base and J 8 bases; bases outside gene matches: 16. Germline assignment: CDR1 SGHTA and CDR2 FQGNSA. The CDR3 covers 18 residues. The CDR3 DNA sequence: TGTGCCAGCAGCTTAGTCGGGACAGTCAAAAGTTTCGGGGAAAAACTGTTTTTT. Amino acid sequence: CASSLVGTVKSFGEKLFF.